Below are 17 T cell receptor beta chains sequenced from a single sample in a study of shared clonotypes between healthy human individuals. Produced via immunoSEQ multiplex PCR; TCRdb's table is partial and in-frame only. Here the sample spans around 720,000 clones, around 78% being singletons. Sequenced input: memory CD4+ T cells sorted from blood. The subset denotes: CD45RA-negative fraction. The receptors derive from a woman aged 25 to 45 in good health.

A word on this clone: At the DNA level, this CDR3 is encoded by other sequences in the same sample as well. The chain has TRBV19 and TRBJ2-7; possible D gene TRBD1, 6 bases. The CDR3 runs 13 residues. Germline V gene lookup returns CDR1 LNHDA and CDR2 SQIVND (reference sequence). Deletions cut 5 bases from V and 4 bases from J, with 12 bases between. The CDR3 reads CASSGTGSYEQYF. CDR3 bases: TGTGCCAGTAGTGGTACAGGGAGTTACGAGCAGTACTTC.

Remarks on this clone: Other DNA sequences in this specimen translate into the identical CDR3. The chain uses TRBV28 and TRBJ1-2; D uncertain. This CDR3 region has 11 residues. CDR1 and CDR2 from the germline V gene are MDHEN and SYDVKM. Trimming stripped 5 bases from V and 2 bases from J, with 3 bases between. For the CDR3, the DNA is TGTGCCAGCAGTGAGAACTATGGCTACACCTTC. Its translation: CASSENYGYTF.

This sequence joins TRBV27 and TRBJ2-4; D ambiguous. In germline, CDR1 is MNHEY, CDR2 SMNVEV (reference sequence). This CDR3 region has 13 residues. Trimming pared 2 bases from V and 5 bases from J, leaving 7 bases between. This CDR3 reads CASSLVFQNIQYF. The CDR3, as DNA: TGTGCCAGCAGTTTAGTTTTCCAAAACATTCAGTACTTC.

This chain uses TRBV7-9 with TRBJ1-4; D is unresolved. CDR3 length equals 13 residues. Trimming stripped 3 bases from V and 7 bases from J, with 9 bases between. Germline-derived CDR1 and CDR2 are SEHNR and FQNEAQ (reference sequence). This CDR3 is CASSFPAGEKLFF. As DNA, the CDR3 is TGTGCCAGCAGCTTTCCAGCGGGTGAAAAACTGTTTTTT.

This sequence joins TRBV25-1 and TRBJ2-5, with unresolved D. The last part of the DNA fits TRBJ2-7 better; the J call may be wrong. The germline V gene has CDR1 MGHDK and CDR2 SYGVNS. The CDR3 is made up of 16 amino acids. This CDR3 reads CASSALTEDETYEQYF. Written as DNA, the CDR3 is TGTGCCAGCAGTGCCCTCACAGAGGACGAGACCTACGAGCAGTACTTC.

The V call is TRBV9, the J call TRBJ2-2; unclear D gene. CDR3 length: 16 amino acids. V was cut by 0 bases and J by 2 bases, with 11 bases left in between. Per the germline V gene, CDR1 is SGDLS and CDR2 is YYNGEE. CDR3 region: CASSVGVGPNTGELFF. The CDR3 coding sequence is TGTGCCAGCAGCGTAGGGGTAGGGCCCAACACCGGGGAGCTGTTTTTT.

This clone occurred many times. V is TRBV28 and J is TRBJ1-5; D is ambiguous. V was shortened by 7 bases and J by 3 bases, with 13 bases between the two germline ends. This CDR3 has 14 residues. Germline assignment: CDR1 MDHEN and CDR2 SYDVKM. The CDR3 is CASILGGFNQPQHF. In DNA form, the CDR3 reads TGTGCCAGCATCTTAGGAGGGTTCAATCAGCCCCAGCATTTT.

The chain has TRBV5-1 and TRBJ2-2, with D possibly being TRBD2 (7 bases). The CDR3 runs 18 residues. The germline gives CDR1 SGHRS, CDR2 YFSETQ. Trimming pared 0 bases from V and 0 bases from J, leaving 15 bases between. As DNA, the CDR3 is TGCGCCAGCAGCTTGGACGGGGGGCTCCAAACGAACACCGGGGAGCTGTTTTTT. This translates into CASSLDGGLQTNTGELFF.

J is TRBJ1-5 and V is TRBV10-3, with D tentatively TRBD1 (6 bases). Germline CDR1 and CDR2: ENHRY and SYGVKD. The CDR3 consists of 14 residues. Trimming left V 11 bases short and J 4 bases short, with 18 bases between. The CDR3 bases are TGTGCCGCCACTTCGGACAGAATAAATCAGCCCCAGCATTTT. Amino acid sequence: CAATSDRINQPQHF.

A remark on this clone: At one end, the junction sequence differs from germline, possibly due to a read error. The chain's CDR3 is CASSVAGVLLYEQYF. The CDR3 coding sequence is TGTGCCAGCAGCGTAGCGGGAGTATTGCTGTACGAGCAGTACTTC. The gene calls are TRBV7-8 and TRBJ2-7; 9 bases fit TRBD2. This CDR3 is built from 15 residues. The V gene's germline CDR1 is SGHVS and CDR2 FQNEAQ.

This clone was found once. This chain joins TRBV23-1 and TRBJ1-4, with TRBD1 as a possible D gene (5 bases). TRBV23-1 is an open reading frame whose function is uncertain. This CDR3 contains 16 residues. V was clipped by 0 bases and J by 3 bases, with 11 bases between them. CDR3 region: CASSQSNQGPNEKLFF. The CDR3 bases are TGCGCCAGCAGTCAATCGAATCAGGGTCCTAATGAAAAACTGTTTTTT.

The rearrangement links TRBV20-1 to TRBJ1-4; D ambiguous. There are 11 residues in the CDR3. Trimming took 6 bases from V and 7 from J, leaving 9 bases between them. The V gene's germline CDR1 is DFQATT and CDR2 SNEGSKA (reference sequence). The DNA for the CDR3 is TGCAGTGCCGAAGGACGTGAAAAACTGTTTTTT. It is translated as CSAEGREKLFF.

The J gene is TRBJ2-7, the V gene TRBV9; D may be TRBD2 (6 bases). CDR3 length: 15 residues. The ends were cut back, 4 bases at V and 4 bases at J, with 18 bases in the middle. Germline assignment: CDR1 SGDLS and CDR2 YYNGEE. CDR3 bases: TGTGCCAGCAGCCCTCGGCCGGGCGGGGCGTACGAGCAGTACTTC. It translates to CASSPRPGGAYEQYF.

The chain links TRBV6-4 to TRBJ1-6; 7 bases line up with TRBD1. CDR1 and CDR2 (germline): MRHNA, SNTAGT. This CDR3 comprises 14 residues. With 3 bases clipped from V and 6 bases from J, the junction kept 2 bases outside the gene matches. DNA for the CDR3: TGTGCCAGCAGTGAGGGACAGCCTAATTCACCCCTCCACTTT. Residues: CASSEGQPNSPLHF.

The CDR3 sequence: CASNPGQGEETQYF. The CDR3 DNA reads TGTGCCAGTAACCCGGGACAGGGGGAAGAGACCCAGTACTTC. This sequence joins TRBV19 and TRBJ2-5, with 11 nucleotides matching TRBD1. After removal of 7 bases from V and 3 bases from J, the junction contained 4 bases not matched to a gene. The CDR3 has 14 amino acids. The germline V gene encodes CDR1 LNHDA and CDR2 SQIVND (reference sequence).

This clone has a single count. This CDR3 is CASSQETDRGFDTQYF. In nucleotides, the CDR3 is TGTGCCAGCAGCCAAGAAACGGACAGGGGATTCGATACGCAGTATTTT. The chain joins TRBV4-2 to TRBJ2-3; 9 nucleotides align to TRBD1. This CDR3 is built from 16 residues. The germline V gene encodes CDR1 LGHNA and CDR2 YNFKEQ. With 0 bases clipped from V and 6 bases from J, the junction kept 7 bases outside the gene matches.

This clone was observed a few times. The rearrangement uses TRBV27 and TRBJ2-1; a weak D match, TRBD1 (5 bases). V lost 8 bases, J lost 1 base, and 12 bases lay in between. Germline V gene data show CDR1 as MNHEY and CDR2 as SMNVEV (reference sequence). The CDR3 length is 14 residues. In nucleotides, the CDR3 is TGTGCCAGCTGGGGCCAGCTATCCTACAATGAGCAGTTCTTC. Encoded protein: CASWGQLSYNEQFF.